Reported below is one T cell receptor (beta chain). Its antigen is as yet unknown. The sample originates from a study of T cell responses to AZD1222 COVID-19 vaccine. Whole-study context: Second-dose schedules of about 4 or about 12 weeks were combined.

V lost 5 bases and J lost 2; bases outside the gene matches: 8. The CDR3 is 16 residues long. From germline, CDR1 is SEHNR and CDR2 FQNEAQ (reference sequence). Overall study findings and caveats: There were mostly white British donors and more females than males, and clonal diversity was possibly underestimated.

TCRdb's table, derived via immunoSEQ multiplex PCR, lists solely in-frame clones and lacks some. The sample shows about 130,000 clones, 88% of them seen only once. Here the sequenced sample was peripheral blood, taken on day 0 of AZD1222 vaccination. This sequence joins TRBV7-9 and TRBJ1-3; 8 nucleotides agree with TRBD1. This clonotype was sampled from an adult in good health. In nucleotides, the CDR3 is TGTGCCAGCAGCGCTGAAGAGACAGGGGCTGGAAACACCATATATTTT. It specifies CASSAEETGAGNTIYF.